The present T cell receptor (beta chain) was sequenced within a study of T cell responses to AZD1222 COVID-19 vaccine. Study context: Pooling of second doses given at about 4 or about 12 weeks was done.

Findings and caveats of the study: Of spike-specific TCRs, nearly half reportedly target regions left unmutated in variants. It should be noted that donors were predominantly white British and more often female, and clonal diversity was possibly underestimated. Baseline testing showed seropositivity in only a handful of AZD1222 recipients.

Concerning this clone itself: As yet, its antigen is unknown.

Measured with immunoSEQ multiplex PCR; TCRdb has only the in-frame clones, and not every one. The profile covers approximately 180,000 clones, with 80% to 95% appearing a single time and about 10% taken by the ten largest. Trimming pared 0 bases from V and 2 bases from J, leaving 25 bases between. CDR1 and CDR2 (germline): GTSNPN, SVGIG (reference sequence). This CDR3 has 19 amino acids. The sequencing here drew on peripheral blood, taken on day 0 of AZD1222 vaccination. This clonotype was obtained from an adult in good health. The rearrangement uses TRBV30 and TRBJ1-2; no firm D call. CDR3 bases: TGTGCCTGGAGTGTAGCCTGGCTGGGTCTCCCGGAAGGCAACTATGGCTACACCTTC. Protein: CAWSVAWLGLPEGNYGYTF.